Presented here are 15 T cell receptor beta chains from one specimen sequenced in a study of monozygotic twins with inflammatory bowel disease. Each CDR3 protein gets one entry in TCRdb, which reprocessed the 5' RACE reads and gives no DNA. In all, the sample yields hundreds of thousands of distinct CDR3 sequences. The sequencing sample was made of blood. These receptor sequences come from a human donor with ulcerative colitis or Crohn's disease, or a healthy co-twin of an affected twin (not recorded which).

The genes are TRBV7-8 and TRBJ1-5. The CDR3 runs to 15 residues. Germline V lookup: CDR1 SGHVS, CDR2 FQNEAQ. This CDR3 reads CASSSMIGPNQPQHF.

The V and J genes are TRBV29-1 and TRBJ2-6; TCRdb proposes TRBD1, but this gene call is untestable without DNA. CDR1 and CDR2 from the germline V gene are SQVTM and ANQGSEA. There are 14 residues in the CDR3. The CDR3 sequence is CSVSEGIGANVLTF.

V gene TRBV27 combines with J gene TRBJ2-7; the D call of TRBD2 rests on TCRdb alone, since no DNA is present to check it. CDR1 is MNHEY, CDR2 SMNVEV, per germline (reference sequence). The CDR3 is 15 amino acids. Here the CDR3 reads CASTSSGTSGYEQYF.

CDR3 residues: CASSIQVGPNYEQYF. The chain combines TRBV19 with TRBJ2-7; as DNA is missing, the TRBD2 call by TCRdb cannot be tested. CDR3 length: 15 amino acids. Germline CDR1 is LNHDA and CDR2 is SQIVND (reference sequence).

The CDR3 loop is CASSPLGRGGYEQYF. The chain is built from TRBV14 and TRBJ2-7; TCRdb's D call of TRBD2 is untestable without DNA. The CDR3 sequence is 15 residues long. Per the germline V gene, CDR1 is SGHDN and CDR2 is FVKESK.

V gene TRBV7-9 combines with J gene TRBJ2-7; TCRdb calls TRBD1, which cannot be checked without DNA. This CDR3 has 14 residues. Per the germline V gene, CDR1 is SEHNR and CDR2 is FQNEAQ (reference sequence). This chain's CDR3 is CASSLRDTYYEQYF.

V usage is TRBV10-3 and J usage is TRBJ2-7; TCRdb calls TRBD1, which cannot be checked without DNA. The CDR3 extends over 13 amino acids. The germline CDR1 and CDR2 sequences are ENHRY and SYGVKD. CDR3 region: CAIRGDTAAEQYF.

The genes are TRBV6-2 or TRBV6-3 and TRBJ2-5; the TRBD2 assignment by TCRdb is unverifiable without DNA. The CDR3 extends over 15 amino acids. CDR1 is MNHEY and CDR2 is SVGEGT in the germline V gene. The CDR3 here is CASTSGLAGVETQYF.

The chain uses TRBV5-4 and TRBJ2-7. From germline, CDR1 is SGHNT and CDR2 YYREEE (reference sequence). CDR3 length equals 12 residues. The chain's CDR3 is CASSSQDYEQYF.

The chain links TRBV30 to TRBJ2-5; the D call from TCRdb, TRBD2, cannot be confirmed without DNA. Germline V gene lookup returns CDR1 GTSNPN and CDR2 SVGIG (reference sequence). There are 15 residues in the CDR3. CDR3 residues: CAFGSQGLASETQYF.

The V and J genes are TRBV7-9 and TRBJ2-5; no DNA is available, so the TRBD1 call from TCRdb remains unchecked. The CDR3 has 16 amino acids. Germline V CDR1 and CDR2: SEHNR, FQNEAQ (reference sequence). The CDR3 sequence is CASSLGDRANQETQYF.

The chain recombines TRBV3-1 with TRBJ2-7. The CDR3 extends over 15 amino acids. CDR1 is LGHDT and CDR2 is YNNKEL in the germline V gene (reference sequence). CDR3 amino acids: CASSRVMSSGLEQYF.

V gene TRBV6-2 or TRBV6-3 combines with J gene TRBJ2-7; lacking DNA, the TRBD1 call made by TCRdb goes unchecked. In germline, CDR1 is MNHEY, CDR2 SVGEGT. The CDR3 sequence is 19 residues long. The CDR3: CASSYSPNRPGGNSYEQYF.

This sequence joins TRBV12-3 or TRBV12-4 and TRBJ2-5. The CDR3 spans 14 residues. CDR3 loop: CASSLGSYQETQYF.

V and J are TRBV28 and TRBJ2-3. There are 11 residues in the CDR3. Germline V lookup: CDR1 MDHEN, CDR2 SYDVKM. CDR3 loop: CASSRPESQYF.